This is a list of T cell receptor beta chains from one sample in a study of CD8+ T cells in alopecia areata. Some clones are missing from TCRdb's copy, which holds only in-frame ones; the method was immunoSEQ multiplex PCR. This table holds some 200,000 clones, more than 45% found once. This specimen consisted of CD4+ T cells sorted from blood, obtained at week 24, from a patient treated with tofacitinib. Receptors originate from a human donor with alopecia areata. The CDR3 runs from the conserved cysteine through the conserved F or W. D genes are given only for firm matches. The size of a clone is reported for some rows only, either as once, few or many, or as a class for expanded clones.

D | size | J | V | CDR3 | DNA
NA | few | TRBJ2-5 | TRBV7-2 | CASSLMETQYF | TGTGCCAGCAGCTTGATGGAGACCCAGTACTTC
TRBD2 | NA | TRBJ2-7 | TRBV4-3 | CASSQGTSGGVLSYEQYF | TGCGCCAGCAGCCAGGGGACTAGCGGGGGCGTACTCTCCTACGAGCAGTACTTC
NA | NA | TRBJ2-5 | TRBV10-3 | CASSYSQETQYF | TGTGCCAGCAGTTACTCGCAAGAGACCCAGTACTTC
TRBD1 | NA | TRBJ1-1 | TRBV5-1 | CASSHRDRGATEAFF | TGCGCCAGCAGCCACCGGGACAGGGGCGCGACTGAAGCTTTCTTT
NA | few | TRBJ2-7 | TRBV29-1 | CSVLKLRTRTYEQYF | TGCAGCGTTTTGAAGCTACGGACTCGAACCTACGAGCAGTACTTC
TRBD2 | NA | TRBJ2-3 | TRBV30 | CAWSPPAVAGTTDTQYF | TGTGCCTGGAGCCCTCCCGCGGTAGCGGGAACCACAGATACGCAGTATTTT
TRBD1 | few | TRBJ1-1 | TRBV29-1 | CSATGGGMNTEAFF | TGCAGCGCCACAGGGGGAGGTATGAACACTGAAGCTTTCTTT
NA | NA | TRBJ2-6 | TRBV28 | CASRVPGANVLTF | TGTGCCAGCAGGGTCCCTGGGGCCAACGTCCTGACTTTC
TRBD1 | NA | TRBJ2-5 | TRBV28 | CASRRGQGDYAAQYF | TGTGCCAGCAGGCGCGGACAGGGGGACTACGCGGCCCAGTACTTC
TRBD2 | few | TRBJ2-5 | TRBV5-1 | CASRPGLAGEVTQYF | TGCGCCAGCAGACCGGGGCTAGCGGGAGAGGTGACCCAGTACTTC
TRBD2 | NA | TRBJ2-2 | TRBV10-3 | CAIAPHTSGNTGELFF | TGTGCCATCGCCCCCCATACTAGCGGGAACACCGGGGAGCTGTTTTTT
NA | NA | TRBJ2-3 | TRBV6-5 | CASSYSYLYTDTQYF | TGTGCCAGCAGTTATTCTTACCTCTACACAGATACGCAGTATTTT
TRBD1 | NA | TRBJ1-2 | TRBV6-5 | CASGRTGVNYGYTF | TGTGCCAGCGGGAGGACAGGGGTGAACTATGGCTACACCTTC
TRBD2 | NA | TRBJ2-1 | TRBV5-1 | CASSLLAAETNEQFF | TGCGCCAGCAGCTTACTAGCGGCGGAGACCAATGAGCAGTTCTTC
TRBD2 | NA | TRBJ2-5 | TRBV4-3 | CASSQDFQGTKSAQYF | TGCGCCAGCAGCCAAGACTTCCAAGGGACTAAGTCGGCCCAGTACTTC
TRBD1 | NA | TRBJ2-6 | TRBV9 | CASSVNRGYSGANVLTF | TGTGCCAGCAGCGTAAACAGGGGATACTCTGGGGCCAACGTCCTGACTTTC
NA | NA | TRBJ2-1 | TRBV9 | CASSVARETEQFF | TGTGCCAGCAGCGTAGCTCGGGAGACTGAGCAGTTCTTC
NA | NA | TRBJ2-4 | TRBV4-2 | CASSQGGSTNKNIQYF | TGTGCCAGCAGCCAAGGGGGAAGTACGAATAAAAACATTCAGTACTTC
NA | NA | TRBJ1-2 | TRBV30 | CAWSVPYHGYTF | TGTGCCTGGAGTGTACCATATCACGGCTACACCTTC
NA | NA | TRBJ1-1 | TRBV5-1 | CASSYHPGRTEAFF | TGCGCCAGCAGTTACCACCCAGGGAGGACTGAAGCTTTCTTT
TRBD1 | once | TRBJ1-2 | TRBV29-1 | CSVSRTGEAGYTF | TGCAGCGTTTCCCGGACAGGGGAGGCTGGCTACACCTTC